The T cell receptor (beta chain) under discussion was sequenced for a study of PD-1 blockade in classical Hodgkin lymphoma. The assay was immunoSEQ multiplex PCR, and TCRdb's table has in-frame clones only and misses some. The table records around 13,000 clones, 82% of them present only once. Every patient was affected by relapse after autologous stem cell transplantation, while exposure to brentuximab vedotin was not uniform. The V and J ends lost 5 bases and 5 bases respectively, with 13 bases between them. The CDR3 consists of 14 residues. Germline V gives CDR1 SEHNR, CDR2 FQNEAQ (reference sequence).

The clonotype originates from a human donor with classical Hodgkin lymphoma. The specimen comprised peripheral blood mononuclear cells (PBMCs), sampled at baseline. The genes are TRBV7-9 and TRBJ1-5; unclear D gene. CDR3 amino acids: CASSTLGSDQPQHF. Here the CDR3 DNA reads TGTGCCAGCAGCACCCTCGGGTCGGATCAGCCCCAGCATTTT.